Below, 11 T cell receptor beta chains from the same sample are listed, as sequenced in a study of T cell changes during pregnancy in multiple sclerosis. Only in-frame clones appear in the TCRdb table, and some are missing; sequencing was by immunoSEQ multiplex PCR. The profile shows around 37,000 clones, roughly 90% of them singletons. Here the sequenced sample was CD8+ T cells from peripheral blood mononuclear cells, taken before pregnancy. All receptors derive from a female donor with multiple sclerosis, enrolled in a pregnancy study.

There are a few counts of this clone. Here the CDR3 DNA reads TGCAGCGATAACACAGGGATGAACACTGAAGCTTTCTTT. Translated, it gives CSDNTGMNTEAFF. The rearrangement joins TRBV29-1 to TRBJ1-1; D possibly corresponds to TRBD1 (6 bases). The CDR3 consists of 13 residues. The ends were cut back, 7 bases at V and 0 bases at J, with 12 bases in the middle. Germline CDR1 and CDR2: SQVTM and ANQGSEA.

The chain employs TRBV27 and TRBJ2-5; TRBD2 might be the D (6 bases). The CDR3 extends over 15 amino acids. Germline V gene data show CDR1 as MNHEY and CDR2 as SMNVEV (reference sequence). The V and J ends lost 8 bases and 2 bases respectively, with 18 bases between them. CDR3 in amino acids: CASVANWGTQETQYF. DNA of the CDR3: TGTGCCAGCGTTGCAAACTGGGGGACTCAAGAGACCCAGTACTTC.

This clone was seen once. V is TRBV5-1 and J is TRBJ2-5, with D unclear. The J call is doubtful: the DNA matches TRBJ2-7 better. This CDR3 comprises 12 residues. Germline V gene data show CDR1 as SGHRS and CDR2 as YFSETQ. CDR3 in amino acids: CASSLRLGEQYF. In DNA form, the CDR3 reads TGCGCCAGCAGCTTGAGGTTGGGCGAGCAGTACTTC.

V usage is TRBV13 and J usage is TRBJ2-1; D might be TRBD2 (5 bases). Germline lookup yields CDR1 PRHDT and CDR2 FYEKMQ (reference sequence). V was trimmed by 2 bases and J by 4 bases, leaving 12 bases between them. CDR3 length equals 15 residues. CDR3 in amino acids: CASSLRTRLYNEQFF. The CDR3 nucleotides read TGTGCCAGCAGCTTAAGGACTCGCCTTTACAATGAGCAGTTCTTC.

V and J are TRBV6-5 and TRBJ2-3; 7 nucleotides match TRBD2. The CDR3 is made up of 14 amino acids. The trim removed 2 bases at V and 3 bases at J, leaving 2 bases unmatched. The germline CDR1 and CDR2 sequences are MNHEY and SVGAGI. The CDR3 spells CASSYGTTTDTQYF. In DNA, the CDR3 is TGTGCCAGCAGTTACGGGACTACAACAGATACGCAGTATTTT.

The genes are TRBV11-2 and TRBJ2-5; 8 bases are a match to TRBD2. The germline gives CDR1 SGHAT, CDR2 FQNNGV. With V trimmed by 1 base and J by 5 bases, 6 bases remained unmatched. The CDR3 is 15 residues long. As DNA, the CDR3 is TGTGCCAGCAGCTTAGTCTACGGCGGGGGGGAGACCCAGTACTTC. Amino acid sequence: CASSLVYGGGETQYF.

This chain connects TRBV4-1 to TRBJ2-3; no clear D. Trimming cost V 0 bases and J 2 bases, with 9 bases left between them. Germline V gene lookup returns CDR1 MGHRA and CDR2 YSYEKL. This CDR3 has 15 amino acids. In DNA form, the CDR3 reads TGCGCCAGCAGCCAAGATGACTCATACACAGATACGCAGTATTTT. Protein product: CASSQDDSYTDTQYF.

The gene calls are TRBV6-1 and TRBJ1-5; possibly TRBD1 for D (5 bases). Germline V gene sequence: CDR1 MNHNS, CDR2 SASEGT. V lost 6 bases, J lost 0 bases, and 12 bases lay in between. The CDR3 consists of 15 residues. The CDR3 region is CASSLRQNSNQPQHF. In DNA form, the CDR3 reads TGTGCCAGCAGCTTACGACAGAATAGCAATCAGCCCCAGCATTTT.

The chain's CDR3 is CASSPLPGGSNNEQFF. CDR3 coding DNA: TGTGCCAGCAGCCCTCTGCCGGGGGGCAGTAACAATGAGCAGTTCTTC. The chain uses TRBV7-8 and TRBJ2-1, with D tentatively TRBD2 (7 bases). The V gene's germline CDR1 is SGHVS and CDR2 FQNEAQ. The V gene lost 5 bases and the J gene lost 5 bases, with 19 bases spanning the gap. The CDR3 contains 16 residues.

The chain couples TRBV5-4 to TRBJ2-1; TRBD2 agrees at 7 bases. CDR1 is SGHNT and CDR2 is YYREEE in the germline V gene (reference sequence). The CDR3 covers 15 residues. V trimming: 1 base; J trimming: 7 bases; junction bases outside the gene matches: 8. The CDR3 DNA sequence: TGTGCCAGCAGCTTGAATTGGGGGGGTGGGAATGAGCAGTTCTTC. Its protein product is CASSLNWGGGNEQFF.

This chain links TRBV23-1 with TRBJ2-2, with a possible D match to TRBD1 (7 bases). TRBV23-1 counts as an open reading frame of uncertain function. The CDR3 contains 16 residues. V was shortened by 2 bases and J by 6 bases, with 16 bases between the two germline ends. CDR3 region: CASSQQGGGGPGELFF. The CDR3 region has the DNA TGCGCCAGCAGTCAACAGGGAGGAGGGGGCCCCGGGGAGCTGTTTTTT.